These T cell receptor beta chains were read from a single sample in a study of response to subunit inactivated influenza vaccine. One entry per CDR3 protein, called by TCRdb with MiXCR from the RT-PCR reads. The data contain just under 550,000 distinct CDR3 sequences, approximately 20% of them singletons. These data also featured in a second study, about T cells expressing NK-cell markers.

The sample here was CD4+ T cells sorted from PBMCs, taken 12 days after vaccination. These receptors came from a man over 45 who received an inactivated influenza vaccine. CDR3s include the opening cysteine and the closing phenylalanine or tryptophan.

j_call v_call cdr3_aa
TRBJ2-1 TRBV4-2 CASSQELLGNNEQFF
TRBJ2-3 TRBV24-1 CATSDSGTATDTQYF
TRBJ1-1 TRBV7-2 CASSPQGAAEAFF
TRBJ2-3 TRBV20-1 CSARVLATDTQYF
TRBJ2-2 TRBV10-3 CAINTGGDTGELFF
TRBJ2-5 TRBV12-3/TRBV12-4 CASSFRGQETQYF
TRBJ2-1 TRBV20-1 CSASMSGRDRVDNEQFF
TRBJ2-5 TRBV7-7 CASSLTQQETQYF
TRBJ2-3 TRBV7-4 CASSFPLPGQGLAAFLSSTDTQYF
TRBJ2-1 TRBV4-2 CASSQDWGGPAYNEQFF
TRBJ2-4 TRBV6-2/TRBV6-3 CASSYRNTQADIQYF
TRBJ2-1 TRBV21-1 CARYTTSGSYNEQFF
TRBJ2-1 TRBV19 CASSMPMTGGFNEQFF
TRBJ2-6 TRBV4-1 CASSQDQLAPGANVLTF
TRBJ2-7 TRBV10-3 CATHAPERGHEQYF
TRBJ2-3 TRBV2 CASGGGAGSLPTDTQYF
TRBJ2-7 TRBV7-2 CASSMSGWPYEQYF
TRBJ2-1 TRBV4-3 CASSQDGTVAGFSRFF